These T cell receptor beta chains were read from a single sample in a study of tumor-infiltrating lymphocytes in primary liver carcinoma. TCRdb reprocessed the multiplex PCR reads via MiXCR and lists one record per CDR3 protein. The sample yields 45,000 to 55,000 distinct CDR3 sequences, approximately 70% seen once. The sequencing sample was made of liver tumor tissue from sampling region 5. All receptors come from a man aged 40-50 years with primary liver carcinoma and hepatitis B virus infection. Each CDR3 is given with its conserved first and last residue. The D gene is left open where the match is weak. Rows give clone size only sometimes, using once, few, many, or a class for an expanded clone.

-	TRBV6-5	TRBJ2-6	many	CASSYSGRIFSGANVLTF	TGTGCCAGCAGTTACTCAGGCAGGATATTCTCTGGGGCCAACGTCCTGACTTTC
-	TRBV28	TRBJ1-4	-	CASTQPTADITNEKLFF	TGTGCCAGCACTCAACCCACAGCGGATATCACTAATGAAAAACTGTTTTTT
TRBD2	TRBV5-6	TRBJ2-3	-	CAGSLSRLAVLSDTQYF	TGTGCCGGCAGCTTGTCCAGACTAGCGGTACTGTCAGATACTCAGTATTTT
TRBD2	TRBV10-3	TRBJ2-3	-	CAIRAGGLSDTQYF	TGTGCCATCAGGGCGGGAGGCCTCAGCGATACGCAGTATTTT
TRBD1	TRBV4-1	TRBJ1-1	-	CTSSLGTGRSTEAFF	TGCACCAGCAGCCTGGGGACAGGGAGGAGCACTGAAGCTTTCTTC
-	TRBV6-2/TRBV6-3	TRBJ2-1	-	CASTFSYGGSYNEQFF	TGTGCCAGCACGTTCTCATATGGAGGTTCCTACAATGAGCAGTTCTTC
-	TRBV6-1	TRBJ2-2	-	CTSSLEPRNTGELSF	TGTACCAGCAGTCTAGAGCCCCGGAACACCGGGGAGCTGTCTTTT
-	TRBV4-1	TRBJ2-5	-	CANSQELGKGETRYF	TGCGCCAACAGCCAAGAATTAGGCAAGGGAGAGACCCGGTACTTC
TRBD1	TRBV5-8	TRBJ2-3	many	CASSPGTVTYTDTQYF	TGTGCCAGCAGCCCTGGGACAGTAACATACACAGATACGCAGTATTTT
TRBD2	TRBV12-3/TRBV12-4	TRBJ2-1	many	CASSLLAGVRNEQFF	TGTGCCAGCAGTTTATTGGCGGGAGTCCGGAATGAGCAGTTCTTC
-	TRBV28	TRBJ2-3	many	CASIPDSSSTDTQYF	TGTGCCAGCATCCCGGACAGCTCTTCGACAGATACGCAGTATTTT
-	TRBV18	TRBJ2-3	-	CAGSPPSADTQYF	TGTGCCGGCTCACCACCCAGCGCAGATACGCAGTATTTT
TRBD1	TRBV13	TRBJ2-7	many	CASSPRDRGYEQYF	TGTGCCAGCAGCCCCCGGGACAGGGGCTACGAGCAGTACTTC
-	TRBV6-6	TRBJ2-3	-	CASSYRVEYSNQPQYF	TGTGCCAGTAGTTACCGAGTAGAGTATAGTAATCAGCCCCAGTATTTT
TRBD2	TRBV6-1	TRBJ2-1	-	CVNSPTSGYNEQFF	TGTGTCAACAGTCCCACTAGCGGATACAATGAACAGTTCTTC
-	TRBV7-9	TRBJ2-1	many	CASSLVGGGVNEQFF	TGTGCCAGCAGCTTAGTTGGCGGGGGCGTGAATGAGCAGTTCTTC
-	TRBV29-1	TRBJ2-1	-	CSVLDEISEQFF	TGCAGCGTTCTTGATGAGATAAGTGAACAGTTCTTC
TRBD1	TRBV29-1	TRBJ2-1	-	CSVERRDRDYNEQFF	TGCAGCGTTGAGCGCCGGGACAGGGATTATAATGAACAGTTCTTC
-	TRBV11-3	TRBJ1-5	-	CASSDSYSNQPQHF	TGTGCCAGCAGTGACAGCTATAGCAATCAGCCCCAGCATTTT
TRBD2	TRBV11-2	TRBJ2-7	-	CASSLFVGLFYEQYF	TGTGCCAGCAGCCTATTTGTGGGACTATTCTACGAGCAGTACTTC
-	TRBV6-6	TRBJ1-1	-	CAGSYGSAVNTEAFF	TGTGCCGGCAGTTACGGGTCTGCCGTCAACACTGAAGCCTTCTTT
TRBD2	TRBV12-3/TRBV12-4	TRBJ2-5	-	CASGFRLAGYQETQYF	TGTGCCAGCGGTTTTCGACTAGCGGGATACCAGGAGACCCAGTACTTC
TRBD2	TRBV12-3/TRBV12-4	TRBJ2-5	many	CASSLRISGTKKETQYF	TGTGCCAGCAGTTTAAGGATTAGCGGGACTAAAAAAGAGACCCAGTACTTC
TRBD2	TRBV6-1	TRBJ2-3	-	CTSNELAGETDMQYF	TGTACCAGCAATGAACTAGCGGGAGAGACAGATATGCAGTATTTT
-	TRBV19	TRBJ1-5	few	CASSPQGNQPQHF	TGTGCCAGTAGTCCTCAGGGGAATCAGCCCCAGCATTTT
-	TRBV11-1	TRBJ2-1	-	CASSLGMGLPTHEMFF	TGTGCCAGCAGCTTAGGCATGGGACTTCCTACGCATGAGATGTTCTTC
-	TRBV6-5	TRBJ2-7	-	CASSYDYSSSYKQYF	TGTGCCAGCAGTTACGACTACAGTAGCTCCTACAAGCAGTACTTC
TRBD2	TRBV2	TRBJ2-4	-	CASNPPRLAGNIQYF	TGTGCCAGCAACCCCCCCCGACTAGCGGGAAACATTCAGTACTTC
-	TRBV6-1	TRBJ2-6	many	CASTRTADSGASVLTF	TGTGCCAGTACCAGGACAGCGGACTCTGGGGCCAGCGTCCTGACTTTC
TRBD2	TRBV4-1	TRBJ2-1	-	CATSQTGGYKEQFF	TGCGCCACCAGCCAGACGGGAGGGTACAAAGAGCAGTTCTTC
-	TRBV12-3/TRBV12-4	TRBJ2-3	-	CASSLRDGTDTQYF	TGTGCCAGCAGTTTACGGGACGGCACAGATACGCAGTATTTT
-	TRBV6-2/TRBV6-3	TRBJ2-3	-	CASGETASTDTRYF	TGTGCCAGCGGTGAGACAGCCTCCACAGATACGCGATATTTT
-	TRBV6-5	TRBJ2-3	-	CASGWDGRADTQYF	TGTGCCAGCGGTTGGGACGGACGCGCAGATACGCAGTATTTC
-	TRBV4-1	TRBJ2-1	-	CASSQRSATYNKQFF	TGCGCCAGCAGCCAAAGATCTGCGACCTACAATAAGCAGTTCTTC
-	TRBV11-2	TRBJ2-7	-	CDSSSTDGAYEQYF	TGTGACAGCAGCTCAACCGACGGAGCATACGAGCAGTACTTC
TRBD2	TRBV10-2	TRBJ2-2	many	CASSEIPGGGNTGELFF	TGCGCCAGCAGTGAAATCCCGGGAGGGGGGAACACCGGGGAGCTGTTTTTT
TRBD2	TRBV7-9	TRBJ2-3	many	CASSFGREIDTQYF	TGTGCCAGCAGCTTCGGGCGGGAGATAGATACGCAGTATTTT
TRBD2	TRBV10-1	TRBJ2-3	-	CASSDGGLEDEDDTQYF	TGCGCCAGCAGTGATGGGGGACTAGAGGATGAGGACGATACGCAGTATTTT
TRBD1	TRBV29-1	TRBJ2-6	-	CRVGQGRSGANVLTF	TGCAGGGTGGGACAGGGGCGCTCTGGGGCCAACGTCCTGACTTTC
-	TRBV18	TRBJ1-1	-	CVSSQGEGTEAFF	TGTGTCAGCTCACAAGGGGAAGGGACTGAAGCTTTCTTT
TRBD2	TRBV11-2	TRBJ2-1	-	CASSLGIGLAMCEQSF	TGTGCCAGCAGCTTGGGTATCGGACTAGCCATGTGTGAGCAGTCCTTC
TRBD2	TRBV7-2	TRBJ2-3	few	CASSLFGLAEVGDTQYF	TGTGCCAGCAGCTTATTCGGACTAGCGGAGGTGGGAGATACGCAGTATTTT
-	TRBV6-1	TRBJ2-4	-	CARSEGQENIQYF	TGTGCCAGGAGTGAAGGACAAGAAAACATTCAGTACTTC